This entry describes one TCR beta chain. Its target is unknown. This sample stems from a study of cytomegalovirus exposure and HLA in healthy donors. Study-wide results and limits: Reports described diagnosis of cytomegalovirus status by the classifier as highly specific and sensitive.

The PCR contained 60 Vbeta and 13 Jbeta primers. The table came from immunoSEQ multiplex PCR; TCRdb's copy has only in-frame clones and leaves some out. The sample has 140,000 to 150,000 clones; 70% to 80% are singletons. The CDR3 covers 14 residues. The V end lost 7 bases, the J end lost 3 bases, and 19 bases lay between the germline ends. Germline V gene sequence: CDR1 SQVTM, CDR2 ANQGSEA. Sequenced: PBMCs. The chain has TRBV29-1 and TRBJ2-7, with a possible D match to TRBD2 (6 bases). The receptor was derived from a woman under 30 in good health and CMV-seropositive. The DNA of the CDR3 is TGCAGCGCCAAGGAGGCGGGACCCAACTACGAGCAGTACTTC. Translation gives CSAKEAGPNYEQYF.